A single sample gave rise to the 10 T cell receptor beta chains below, sequenced in a study of T cell repertoires and HLA-DP antigens (dated by TCRdb to the late 2010s). These receptors lack a known antigen. The method behind the library was the immunoSEQ multiplex PCR assay. The source is immuneACCESS, and TCRdb retained only in-frame sequences with V and J called. Part of the clones is not carried over; for the studies checked, unresolved V genes explain less than half of this, and the remainder is unexplained. The table for this sample lists approximately 90,000 clones; around nine tenths of them were counted only once. Around 1.7% of the sample goes to the ten largest clones. Sequenced sample: CD4+ T cells from PBMCs. These receptors were collected from a man aged 45 to 65 in good health and CMV-seronegative.

V is TRBV27 and J is TRBJ2-7, with unresolved D. Germline values: CDR1 MNHEY, CDR2 SMNVEV (reference sequence). V was cut by 0 bases and J by 0 bases, with 18 bases left in between. The CDR3 has 18 amino acids. CDR3 sequence reads: CASSLSSLAGTFSYEQYF. CDR3 sequence (DNA): TGTGCCAGCAGTTTATCGAGTTTGGCAGGAACCTTCTCCTACGAGCAGTACTTC.

The rearrangement joins TRBV5-1 to TRBJ2-5; D gene ambiguous. V was trimmed by 0 bases and J by 5 bases, leaving 14 bases between them. CDR1 and CDR2 (germline): SGHRS, YFSETQ. This CDR3 is 15 amino acids long. The CDR3 spells CASSLAGLISETQYF. As DNA, the CDR3 is TGCGCCAGCAGCTTGGCTGGCCTAATCTCCGAGACCCAGTACTTC.

This clone has more than one count but fewer than ten. The same CDR3 also results from other DNA sequences found in this sample. V gene TRBV18 combines with J gene TRBJ2-5; D ambiguous. V dropped 2 bases and J dropped 3 bases, with 1 base sitting between them. Per the germline V gene, CDR1 is KGHSH and CDR2 is LQKENI. The CDR3 covers 11 residues. The CDR3 loop is CASSPKETQYF. The DNA for the CDR3 is TGTGCCAGCTCACCAAAAGAGACCCAGTACTTC.

The V gene is TRBV6-1, the J gene TRBJ2-7, with 8 bases that match TRBD2. CDR1 is MNHNS and CDR2 is SASEGT in the germline V gene. CDR3 length: 15 residues. Trimming at V came to 5 bases and at J to 2 bases, leaving 8 bases not matched to a gene. The CDR3 spells CASSPTGGNTYEQYF. The CDR3 nucleotides are TGTGCCAGCAGTCCTACGGGAGGGAACACCTACGAGCAGTACTTC.

The chain couples TRBV7-6 to TRBJ1-3; TRBD1 matches at 7 bases. The trim removed 4 bases at V and 0 bases at J, leaving 12 bases unmatched. The CDR3 is 18 amino acids. Germline V CDR1 and CDR2: SGHVS, FNYEAQ. The CDR3 reads CASSSRSTGTDSGNTIYF. DNA of the CDR3: TGTGCCAGCAGCTCGCGGTCAACCGGGACAGACTCTGGAAACACCATATATTTT.

The chain uses TRBV28 and TRBJ2-7; D is ambiguous. V lost 6 bases, J lost 3 bases, and 12 bases lay in between. CDR1 and CDR2 (germline): MDHEN, SYDVKM. The CDR3 has 13 residues. CDR3 coding DNA: TGTGCCAGCAGCAACGGACGGAACTACGAGCAGTACTTC. Amino acid sequence: CASSNGRNYEQYF.

Turning to this clone: Other DNA sequences in the sample encode the same CDR3. The chain links TRBV18 to TRBJ1-5, with 9 bases aligning to TRBD1. The CDR3 loop spans 15 amino acids. CDR1 and CDR2 (germline): KGHSH, LQKENI. After removal of 3 bases from V and 1 base from J, the junction contained 1 base not matched to a gene. The CDR3 DNA sequence: TGTGCCAGCTCACCTGGACAGGGGAGCAATCAGCCCCAGCATTTT. Protein: CASSPGQGSNQPQHF.

The V call is TRBV11-2, the J call TRBJ2-3; 7 bases are a match to TRBD2. The CDR3 is 17 residues long. The J segment lost 0 bases and the V segment lost 1 base, leaving 7 bases of the junction unmatched. CDR1 and CDR2 (germline): SGHAT, FQNNGV. CDR3 DNA: TGTGCCAGCAGCTTAGGGACTAGGCCAACGAGCACAGATACGCAGTATTTT. This sequence encodes CASSLGTRPTSTDTQYF.

The V gene is TRBV19, the J gene TRBJ2-3; TRBD1 or TRBD2 may be the D gene (5 bases each). The ends were cut back, 4 bases at V and 7 bases at J, with 15 bases in the middle. CDR1 is LNHDA and CDR2 is SQIVND in the germline V gene (reference sequence). CDR3 length equals 14 residues. The DNA of the CDR3 is TGTGCCAGTAGTAGGAATCGGGGCTCAAATACGCAGTATTTT. This gives the protein CASSRNRGSNTQYF.

The chain employs TRBV2 and TRBJ2-5; the D is unclear. Trimming took 2 bases from V and 2 from J, leaving 6 bases between them. The CDR3 is 13 amino acids. Germline-derived CDR1 and CDR2 are SNHLY and FYNNEI. The CDR3 region is CASSENRQETQYF. Written as DNA, the CDR3 is TGTGCCAGCAGTGAAAACAGACAAGAGACCCAGTACTTC.